The 2 T cell receptor beta chains presented below share a single source sample, sequenced in a study of a mutant IDH1 vaccine in newly diagnosed glioma. Antigens for these TCRs are unknown. Clones were read by immunoSEQ multiplex PCR, and TCRdb kept only the in-frame ones, dropping some. There are around 56,000 clones in the sample; 82% occur only once, and approximately 3% lies in the top ten. Time point given: week 5, during vaccination. Alongside topical imiquimod, each dose of vaccine comprised 300 ug of mutant IDH1 20-mer peptide. This sample comprised PBMCs, obtained from a glioma patient whose treatment included an IDH1 peptide vaccine. These TCRs come from a woman between 18 and 29 years old with glioma. Some clones in this sample may be carry-over from other donors' samples.

This chain links TRBV2 with TRBJ2-1; D gene ambiguous. CDR3 length: 13 residues. V shed 3 bases and J shed 2 bases, with 5 bases lying between them. Germline lookup yields CDR1 SNHLY and CDR2 FYNNEI. The CDR3 DNA follows: TGTGCCAGCAGTGATCTACCCTACAATGAGCAGTTCTTC. Encoded protein: CASSDLPYNEQFF.

The chain employs TRBV4-1 and TRBJ2-2, with TRBD2 matching 7 bases. V lost 1 base and J lost 4; bases outside the gene matches: 6. Germline values: CDR1 MGHRA, CDR2 YSYEKL. This CDR3 has 16 residues. The CDR3: CASSQVSLAATGELFF. The DNA for the CDR3 is TGCGCCAGCAGCCAAGTAAGCCTAGCGGCCACCGGGGAGCTGTTTTTT.